The 25 T cell receptor beta chains presented below share a single source sample, sequenced in a study of memory CD4+ T cells and cytomegalovirus serostatus. Profiled with immunoSEQ multiplex PCR; TCRdb holds only in-frame clones, not every one. Of 46,000 or so clones listed, around 82% are singletons. The sort gate was single viable CD3+CD4+CD8-CD45RO+ cells for memory CD4+ T cells. The sequencing input was memory CD4+ T cells from blood. Receptor source: an adult in good health and CMV-seronegative.

This rearrangement joins TRBV15 to TRBJ2-5; D ambiguous. This CDR3 has 14 residues. The ends were cut back, 1 base at V and 2 bases at J, with 8 bases in the middle. CDR1 is LNHNV and CDR2 is YYDKDF in the germline V gene (reference sequence). In DNA form, the CDR3 reads TGTGCCACCAGCAGAGCTCGGTTACAAGAGACCCAGTACTTC. It encodes CATSRARLQETQYF.

The chain combines TRBV7-2 with TRBJ1-1; maybe TRBD1 (6 bases). This CDR3 contains 16 residues. The V and J ends lost 5 bases and 0 bases respectively, with 16 bases between them. CDR1 and CDR2 from the germline V gene are SGHTA and FQGNSA. For the CDR3, the DNA is TGTGCCAGCAGCCCGCGGGGGGGCCGGTTGAACACTGAAGCTTTCTTT. Translation: CASSPRGGRLNTEAFF.

The chain carries TRBV6-6 and TRBJ1-3; unclear D gene. V lost 6 bases and J lost 4, with 7 bases in between. The germline V gene has CDR1 MNHNY and CDR2 SVGAGI (reference sequence). This CDR3 has 12 residues. The CDR3 coding sequence is TGTGCCAGCAGCGCTCGGGGAAACACCATATATTTT. It encodes CASSARGNTIYF.

This clone has a handful of counts. The CDR3 loop reads CASSQTSGNTGELFF. CDR3 coding DNA: TGCGCCAGCAGCCAAACTAGCGGGAACACCGGGGAGCTGTTTTTT. The chain combines TRBV5-1 with TRBJ2-2; 8 bases align to TRBD2. V shed 4 bases, J shed 1 base, and the junction held 3 bases outside the gene matches. The CDR3 loop spans 15 amino acids. Germline V gives CDR1 SGHRS, CDR2 YFSETQ.

V is TRBV18 and J is TRBJ1-6, with 7 bases lining up with TRBD1. This CDR3 contains 16 residues. Per germline, CDR1 KGHSH and CDR2 LQKENI. V lost 1 base, J lost 6 bases, and 6 bases stayed unmatched. The CDR3 loop is CASSPLPGQTNSPLHF. For the CDR3, the DNA is TGTGCCAGCTCACCACTCCCGGGACAGACTAATTCACCCCTCCACTTT. The full variable domain, in which reference TRBV18 and TRBJ1-6 provide the parts outside the CDR3, is NAGVMQNPRHLVRRRGQEARLRCSPMKGHSHVYWYRQLPEEGLKFMVYLQKENIIDESGMPKERFSAEFPKEGPSILRIQQVVRGDSAAYFCASSPLPGQTNSPLHFGNGTRLTVT.

CDR3 bases: TGTGCCAGCACCTCACTAAAAAGCTCAACCTCTTATAGCAATCAGCCCCAGCATTTT. It yields the protein CASTSLKSSTSYSNQPQHF. The gene calls are TRBV28 and TRBJ1-5; D is uncertain. In germline, CDR1 is MDHEN, CDR2 SYDVKM. The CDR3 length is 19 residues. V gave up 7 bases and J gave up 0 bases, with 25 bases separating them.

V gene TRBV6-1 combines with J gene TRBJ1-3; D not certain. Germline loops: CDR1 MNHNS, CDR2 SASEGT. V dropped 3 bases and J dropped 4 bases, with 13 bases sitting between them. This CDR3 comprises 15 residues. The CDR3 reads CASSDKRTAGNTIYF. The CDR3 nucleotides are TGTGCCAGCAGTGATAAGAGAACGGCCGGAAACACCATATATTTT.

This clone was seen only a few times. The J gene is TRBJ1-4, the V gene TRBV27, with a weak D call TRBD1 (5 bases). The V gene lost 3 bases and the J gene lost 8 bases, with 16 bases spanning the gap. Germline lookup yields CDR1 MNHEY and CDR2 SMNVEV (reference sequence). The CDR3 loop spans 15 amino acids. Written as DNA, the CDR3 is TGTGCCAGCAGTTTGATCGGGGCAGGGAACGAAAAACTGTTTTTT. Translating it yields CASSLIGAGNEKLFF.

The chain joins TRBV9 to TRBJ2-1; 7 bases map to TRBD2. The CDR3 covers 14 residues. Trimming removed 3 bases from V and 2 bases from J; junction bases left unmatched: 2. Germline V gene sequence: CDR1 SGDLS, CDR2 YYNGEE. CDR3 protein: CASSARGAYNEQFF. The CDR3 DNA follows: TGTGCCAGCAGCGCCCGGGGGGCCTACAATGAGCAGTTCTTC.

The chain uses TRBV7-6 and TRBJ2-3; D gene unclear. V lost 2 bases and J 2 bases, leaving 5 bases between the germline ends. The germline CDR1 and CDR2 sequences are SGHVS and FNYEAQ. The CDR3 consists of 13 residues. CDR3: CASSLPSTDTQYF. DNA of the CDR3: TGTGCCAGCAGCTTACCCTCCACAGATACGCAGTATTTT. The complete variable domain, with remaining parts taken from reference TRBV7-6 and TRBJ2-3, reads GAGVSQSPRYKVTKRGQDVALRCDPISGHVSLYWYRQALGQGPEFLTYFNYEAQQDKSGLPNDRFSAERPEGSISTLTIQRTEQRDSAMYRCASSLPSTDTQYFGPGTRLTVL.

This clone showed up just once. This chain joins TRBV19 and TRBJ1-1; D ambiguous. Germline values: CDR1 LNHDA, CDR2 SQIVND (reference sequence). The CDR3 runs 15 residues. V shed 7 bases and J shed 0 bases, with 15 bases lying between them. The CDR3 here is CASTHRRVMNTEAFF. As DNA, the CDR3 is TGTGCCAGTACCCATAGGCGAGTAATGAACACTGAAGCTTTCTTT.

V gene TRBV6-5 combines with J gene TRBJ2-2; 8 nucleotides match TRBD2. V dropped 11 bases and J dropped 1; count of bases not matched to a gene: 3. Germline V gene lookup returns CDR1 MNHEY and CDR2 SVGAGI. This CDR3 comprises 13 residues. The CDR3 DNA is TGTGCCCACAGCGGGGGGAACACCGGGGAGCTGTTTTTT. As protein: CAHSGGNTGELFF.

This chain's CDR3 is CASRSFGPGTGGNQPQHF. The CDR3 DNA sequence: TGTGCCAGCAGGTCGTTTGGGCCCGGGACAGGTGGGAATCAGCCCCAGCATTTT. The chain carries TRBV27 and TRBJ1-5; the match to TRBD1 covers 8 bases. V shed 6 bases, J shed 4 bases, and the junction held 17 bases outside the gene matches. The CDR3 contains 18 residues. Germline CDR1 is MNHEY and CDR2 is SMNVEV (reference sequence).

This clone was seen a handful of times. The chain has TRBV18 and TRBJ2-1; D may be TRBD1 or TRBD2 (5 bases each). The CDR3 has 14 amino acids. V was trimmed by 2 bases and J by 10 bases, leaving 15 bases between them. Germline V gives CDR1 KGHSH, CDR2 LQKENI. CDR3 region: CASSPSRGAEEQFF. CDR3 DNA sequence: TGTGCCAGCTCACCAAGTCGGGGCGCGGAAGAGCAGTTCTTC. The whole variable domain, filled in from reference TRBV18 and TRBJ2-1, reads NAGVMQNPRHLVRRRGQEARLRCSPMKGHSHVYWYRQLPEEGLKFMVYLQKENIIDESGMPKERFSAEFPKEGPSILRIQQVVRGDSAAYFCASSPSRGAEEQFFGPGTRLTVL.

The gene calls are TRBV6-6 and TRBJ1-3; D uncertain. The CDR3 sequence is 16 residues long. V lost 4 bases to trimming and J lost 3 bases, with 16 bases between them. The germline gives CDR1 MNHNY, CDR2 SVGAGI (reference sequence). The CDR3 bases are TGTGCCAGCAGTTTTTCCCCTGACACTGGTGGAAACACCATATATTTT. Residues: CASSFSPDTGGNTIYF.

The rearrangement links TRBV7-9 to TRBJ1-4; D is ambiguous. This CDR3 region has 15 residues. Germline CDR1 is SEHNR and CDR2 is FQNEAQ (reference sequence). V was pared by 0 bases and J by 3 bases, with 8 bases between. CDR3 coding DNA: TGTGCCAGCAGCTTAGCAATGACCTCTAATGAAAAACTGTTTTTT. This gives the protein CASSLAMTSNEKLFF.

The chain couples TRBV15 to TRBJ2-3, with D possibly called TRBD1 or TRBD2 (5 bases each). Per the germline V gene, CDR1 is LNHNV and CDR2 is YYDKDF (reference sequence). The CDR3 totals 13 residues. Between the trimmed V and J ends, which lost 3 bases and 5 bases, there was a span of 9 bases. CDR3 nucleotide sequence: TGTGCCACCAGCAGGAGGGACCTAGATACGCAGTATTTT. Protein sequence: CATSRRDLDTQYF.

The rearrangement joins TRBV5-6 to TRBJ2-4; tentative D call: TRBD2 (5 bases). V was trimmed by 2 bases and J by 0 bases, leaving 12 bases between them. The germline gives CDR1 SGHDT, CDR2 YYEEEE. The CDR3 runs 16 residues. The CDR3 region is CASSFRGHLAKNIQYF. The CDR3 bases are TGTGCCAGCAGCTTCAGAGGGCACCTAGCCAAAAACATTCAGTACTTC.

The V call is TRBV9, the J call TRBJ1-1, with D hard to call. This CDR3 contains 16 residues. The V gene lost 3 bases and the J gene lost 0 bases, with 15 bases spanning the gap. Germline CDR1 reads SGDLS; CDR2 reads YYNGEE. The CDR3 spells CASSARAGGMNTEAFF. The CDR3 bases are TGTGCCAGCAGCGCCCGGGCCGGAGGGATGAACACTGAAGCTTTCTTT.

This clone appeared once. This chain uses TRBV29-1 with TRBJ2-5; TRBD1 is a possible D gene (5 bases). Germline CDR1 is SQVTM and CDR2 is ANQGSEA. V was cut by 4 bases and J by 2 bases, with 11 bases left in between. This CDR3 is 13 amino acids long. CDR3 sequence (DNA): TGCAGCGTTGCGGCACAGGCGCAAGAGACCCAGTACTTC. Protein sequence: CSVAAQAQETQYF.

The J gene is TRBJ1-6, the V gene TRBV7-9; D remains ambiguous. V lost 5 bases, J lost 9 bases, and 14 bases lay in between. This CDR3 has 14 amino acids. The germline V gene encodes CDR1 SEHNR and CDR2 FQNEAQ (reference sequence). In nucleotides, the CDR3 is TGTGCCAGCAGCCATGGGGAGGGCGGTTCACCCCTCCACTTT. Translated: CASSHGEGGSPLHF.

The V gene is TRBV30, the J gene TRBJ1-5; D is uncertain. Germline CDR1 is GTSNPN and CDR2 is SVGIG (reference sequence). The CDR3 is 16 amino acids. Trimming took 0 bases from V and 1 from J, leaving 13 bases between them. CDR3 sequence: CAWSVQGLWSNQPQHF. DNA for the CDR3: TGTGCCTGGAGTGTACAAGGTCTTTGGAGCAATCAGCCCCAGCATTTT.

V gene TRBV2 combines with J gene TRBJ2-1; 12 nucleotides match TRBD2. The CDR3 length is 17 residues. Germline V lookup: CDR1 SNHLY, CDR2 FYNNEI. V was pared by 4 bases and J by 8 bases, with 12 bases of the junction left unmatched. The CDR3 loop reads CASSAHRLAGARDEQFF. CDR3 DNA sequence: TGTGCCAGCAGTGCCCACAGACTAGCGGGGGCCAGGGATGAGCAGTTCTTC.

The gene calls are TRBV7-9 and TRBJ1-6; the match to TRBD1 covers 7 bases. CDR1 is SEHNR and CDR2 is FQNEAQ in the germline V gene (reference sequence). The CDR3 covers 15 residues. V shed 1 base, J shed 7 bases, and the junction held 4 bases outside the gene matches. The CDR3 here is CASSLGRGVNSPLHF. For the CDR3, the DNA is TGTGCCAGCAGCTTAGGCAGGGGGGTAAATTCACCCCTCCACTTT.

This sequence joins TRBV6-6 and TRBJ2-3, with 10 bases that match TRBD2. This CDR3 has 15 amino acids. Germline lookup yields CDR1 MNHNY and CDR2 SVGAGI (reference sequence). V shed 2 bases, J shed 5 bases, and the junction held 4 bases outside the gene matches. DNA for the CDR3: TGTGCCAGCAGTTACCCCCCTAGCGGGGGAGATACGCAGTATTTT. It yields the protein CASSYPPSGGDTQYF.